Each of the 23 T cell receptor beta chains below was sequenced from the same sample in a study of blood T cell repertoires in COVID-19. Libraries were prepared by immunoSEQ multiplex PCR; TCRdb keeps only in-frame clonotypes and omits some of them. The repertoire includes nearly 55,000 clones, more than 70% of them detected once, and roughly 12% sits in the top ten. Material for sequencing was peripheral blood. These receptors originate from a man in his 70s with active COVID-19.

V is TRBV9 and J is TRBJ2-2, with TRBD1 matching 9 bases. There are 15 residues in the CDR3. The V gene's germline CDR1 is SGDLS and CDR2 YYNGEE. J lost 1 base, V lost 4 bases, and 2 bases had no gene match. The CDR3 reads CASSPTGGNTGELFF. The CDR3 nucleotides are TGTGCCAGCAGCCCGACAGGGGGGAACACCGGGGAGCTGTTTTTT.

The chain has TRBV5-4 and TRBJ1-1; D remains ambiguous. CDR1 SGHNT and CDR2 YYREEE come from the germline V gene (reference sequence). The CDR3 has 15 residues. V shed 0 bases and J shed 4 bases, with 13 bases lying between them. The CDR3 protein is CASSLDLGYATEAFF. CDR3 bases: TGTGCCAGCAGCTTGGACCTAGGATATGCCACTGAAGCTTTCTTT.

V and J are TRBV18 and TRBJ2-3; tentatively, D is TRBD2 (5 bases). The CDR3 extends over 12 amino acids. Germline CDR1 and CDR2: KGHSH and LQKENI. With 3 bases removed from V and 5 bases from J, the gap between germline ends came to 6 bases. CDR3 sequence: CASSPAGDTQYF. CDR3 coding DNA: TGTGCCAGCTCACCCGCGGGAGATACGCAGTATTTT.

J is TRBJ2-5 and V is TRBV14, with TRBD2 matching over 10 bases. The CDR3 sequence is 17 residues long. V lost 1 base to trimming and J lost 5 bases; unmatched junction nucleotides: 10. From germline, CDR1 is SGHDN and CDR2 FVKESK. In DNA form, the CDR3 reads TGTGCCAGCAGCCAAGTCCGGCTAGCGGGGGAAGGGGAGACCCAGTACTTC. Its protein is CASSQVRLAGEGETQYF.

V usage is TRBV6-5 and J usage is TRBJ1-4; D call uncertain. CDR1 MNHEY and CDR2 SVGAGI come from the germline V gene. V dropped 8 bases and J dropped 4 bases, with 8 bases sitting between them. This CDR3 is built from 12 residues. The CDR3 region is CASGRVNEKLFF. For the CDR3, the DNA is TGTGCCAGCGGGCGAGTTAATGAAAAACTGTTTTTT.

The genes are TRBV24-1 and TRBJ1-4, with a weak D call TRBD1 (5 bases). Deletions cut 0 bases from V and 8 bases from J, with 12 bases between. Germline assignment: CDR1 KGHDR and CDR2 SFDVKD. The CDR3 extends over 15 amino acids. CDR3 region: CATSDLRHRGEKLFF. The CDR3 DNA sequence: TGTGCCACCAGTGATTTGCGGCACCGGGGGGAAAAACTGTTTTTT.

This chain uses TRBV9 with TRBJ2-4, with D tentatively TRBD2 (7 bases). From germline, CDR1 is SGDLS and CDR2 YYNGEE. Trimming shortened V by 1 base and J by 6 bases, and 11 bases separated the two germline ends. CDR3 size: 14 residues. In nucleotides, the CDR3 is TGTGCCAGCAGCGTACGGGGGGACATAAACATTCAGTACTTC. Translation: CASSVRGDINIQYF.

This clone showed up just a few times. V gene TRBV2 combines with J gene TRBJ1-4; maybe TRBD1 (6 bases). Germline CDR1 SNHLY, CDR2 FYNNEI. V was cut by 6 bases and J by 8 bases, with 19 bases left in between. This CDR3 spans 15 amino acids. As DNA, the CDR3 is TGTGCCAGCAGACCCGAGACAGGACGGGGAGAAAAACTGTTTTTT. Residues: CASRPETGRGEKLFF.

This chain connects TRBV11-2 to TRBJ2-3; TRBD2 matches at 7 bases. Germline V gene sequence: CDR1 SGHAT, CDR2 FQNNGV. J lost 12 bases, V lost 0 bases, and 6 bases had no gene match. This CDR3 contains 13 residues. The DNA for the CDR3 is TGTGCCAGCAGCTTAGATCTAGCGGACCCTCAGTATTTT. Residues: CASSLDLADPQYF.

V usage is TRBV7-9 and J usage is TRBJ1-5; 8 nucleotides line up with TRBD1. J was trimmed by 6 bases and V by 5 bases; bases with no gene match: 6. The CDR3 has 14 amino acids. Germline loops: CDR1 SEHNR, CDR2 FQNEAQ (reference sequence). CDR3 sequence reads: CASSRTGLGQPQHF. The DNA of the CDR3 is TGTGCCAGCAGCCGGACAGGGCTCGGTCAGCCCCAGCATTTT.

V usage is TRBV6-2 or TRBV6-3 and J usage is TRBJ2-1; D might be TRBD2 (6 bases). This CDR3 region has 15 residues. Germline assignment: CDR1 MNHEY and CDR2 SVGEGT. V was cut by 2 bases and J by 4 bases, with 12 bases left in between. CDR3 bases: TGTGCCAGCAGTTACGTGGGGGGAGTTTACAATGAGCAGTTCTTC. It translates to CASSYVGGVYNEQFF.

This clone was detected only a few times. V usage is TRBV5-1 and J usage is TRBJ2-5, with 7 bases lining up with TRBD1. After removal of 0 bases from V and 3 bases from J, the junction contained 5 bases not matched to a gene. CDR1 SGHRS and CDR2 YFSETQ come from the germline V gene. This CDR3 has 15 amino acids. DNA of the CDR3: TGCGCCAGCAGCTTGGCCGGGACAGAAAAAGAGACCCAGTACTTC. Amino acids: CASSLAGTEKETQYF. Together with reference TRBV5-1 and TRBJ2-5, the CDR3 gives the full variable domain: KAGVTQTPRYLIKTRGQQVTLSCSPISGHRSVSWYQQTPGQGLQFLFEYFSETQRNKGNFPGRFSGRQFSNSRSEMNVSTLELGDSALYLCASSLAGTEKETQYFGPGTRLLVL.

This sequence joins TRBV6-2 or TRBV6-3 and TRBJ1-3; TRBD1 might be the D (6 bases). The germline V gene has CDR1 MNHEY and CDR2 SVGEGT. Trimming took 5 bases from V and 0 from J, leaving 11 bases between them. The CDR3 is 15 residues long. The chain's CDR3 is CASSLGQPSGNTIYF. The CDR3 DNA is TGTGCCAGCAGTCTTGGACAGCCCTCTGGAAACACCATATATTTT.

The chain links TRBV5-4 to TRBJ2-5, with 7 bases identical to TRBD1. The V and J ends lost 2 bases and 2 bases, in that order; junction bases with no gene match: 6. The CDR3 has 15 residues. The germline V gene has CDR1 SGHNT and CDR2 YYREEE (reference sequence). This CDR3 is CASSLTGTEQETQYF. Here the CDR3 DNA reads TGTGCCAGCAGCTTAACAGGGACAGAACAAGAGACCCAGTACTTC.

The V and J genes are TRBV6-6 and TRBJ1-2, with no clear D. The CDR3 runs 17 residues. Trimming removed 5 bases at V and 4 bases at J, with 23 bases between. The germline V gene has CDR1 MNHNY and CDR2 SVGAGI (reference sequence). The CDR3 DNA follows: TGTGCCAGCAGTCCTACACCAGCAGGTGGGTCCCCCTATGGCTACACCTTC. It yields the protein CASSPTPAGGSPYGYTF.

V and J are TRBV2 and TRBJ2-3; D is possibly TRBD1 (6 bases). Germline loops: CDR1 SNHLY, CDR2 FYNNEI. The CDR3 sequence is 15 residues long. V gave up 1 base and J gave up 1 base, with 9 bases separating them. CDR3 region: CASSEGRGRTDTQYF. DNA of the CDR3: TGTGCCAGCAGTGAAGGCAGGGGTCGCACAGATACGCAGTATTTT. Supplemented by reference TRBV2 and TRBJ2-3, the full variable domain reads EPEVTQTPSHQVTQMGQEVILRCVPISNHLYFYWYRQILGQKVEFLVSFYNNEISEKSEIFDDQFSVERPDGSNFTLKIRSTKLEDSAMYFCASSEGRGRTDTQYFGPGTRLTVL.

CDR3 nucleotides: TGTGCCAGCAGCTTGGCCAGGGAGGCTGCCAGACCAGAAGCTTTCTTT. It translates to CASSLAREAARPEAFF. The V call is TRBV5-6, the J call TRBJ1-1, with D perhaps matching TRBD1 (5 bases). The CDR3 runs 16 residues. Looked up from germline, CDR1 is SGHDT and CDR2 is YYEEEE. Trimming took off 0 bases at V and 8 bases at J, with 20 bases between the two ends.

The rearrangement links TRBV6-5 to TRBJ2-7, with 7 positions matching TRBD1. The J segment lost 3 bases and the V segment lost 9 bases, leaving 5 bases of the junction unmatched. CDR3 length: 12 amino acids. Germline CDR1 MNHEY, CDR2 SVGAGI. The CDR3 nucleotides are TGTGCCAGTAGACAGGGCCTCTACGAGCAGTACTTC. Amino acid sequence: CASRQGLYEQYF.

J is TRBJ2-5 and V is TRBV13, with a possible D match to TRBD2 (6 bases). With 5 bases removed from V and 3 bases from J, the gap between germline ends came to 10 bases. CDR1 and CDR2 from the germline V gene are PRHDT and FYEKMQ (reference sequence). CDR3 length: 13 amino acids. The CDR3 DNA is TGTGCCAGCAGCGCCACGGGGGAAGAGACCCAGTACTTC. Its protein is CASSATGEETQYF.

V is TRBV10-3 and J is TRBJ1-2; no clear D gene. This CDR3 is built from 13 residues. Germline CDR1 reads ENHRY; CDR2 reads SYGVKD. The V and J ends lost 0 bases and 5 bases respectively, with 7 bases between them. In nucleotides, the CDR3 is TGTGCCATCAGTGAGTCTCCAGAATATGGCTACACCTTC. This codes for CAISESPEYGYTF.

The V gene is TRBV18, the J gene TRBJ1-1; 9 bases match TRBD1. V lost 2 bases, J lost 2 bases, and 12 bases stayed unmatched. CDR1 and CDR2 (germline): KGHSH, LQKENI. The length of the CDR3 is 18 residues. The CDR3 sequence is CASSPRTLQGARNTEAFF. In DNA, the CDR3 is TGTGCCAGCTCACCAAGGACTTTACAGGGGGCGAGAAACACTGAAGCTTTCTTT.

The chain is built from TRBV3-1 (or the pseudogene TRBV3-2) and TRBJ2-3; 9 bases align to TRBD2. V was clipped by 4 bases and J by 11 bases; unmatched bases: 13. Germline CDR1 LGHDT, CDR2 YNNKEL (reference sequence). The length of the CDR3 is 15 residues. The CDR3 bases are TGTGCCAGCAGCCCGACCGGGACTAGCACAGAGGGGCAGTATTTT. The encoded protein is CASSPTGTSTEGQYF.

The V and J genes are TRBV25-1 and TRBJ2-2; D is undetermined. V was cut by 1 base and J by 0 bases, with 9 bases left in between. CDR1 is MGHDK, CDR2 SYGVNS, per germline. CDR3 size: 16 residues. CDR3 in DNA: TGTGCCAGCAGTGAATGGAGAGAGGCGAACACCGGGGAGCTGTTTTTT. Its translation: CASSEWREANTGELFF.